This entry describes one T cell receptor beta chain. As originally analysed: It was from reference gene primer amplification that nucleated cell counts were estimated. The method was immunoSEQ multiplex PCR; TCRdb's version includes in-frame clones alone and lacks a portion of them. V and J calls and clone size are as listed in that table; D and trimming were resolved from the DNA. The sample consists of 200,000 to 300,000 clones, around four fifths of them appearing once. Trimming left V 8 bases short and J 7 bases short, with 21 bases between. CDR3 size: 15 residues. Germline values: CDR1 MNHEY, CDR2 SVGAGI. The data are from a study of blood T cell repertoires in COVID-19.

Sequences were obtained from peripheral blood. The chain couples TRBV6-5 to TRBJ2-1; D may be TRBD1 (6 bases). The receptor was isolated from a woman aged 60-75 years with active or convalescent COVID-19. The CDR3 protein is CASHPGTLRGNEQFF. As DNA, the CDR3 is TGTGCCAGCCATCCCGGGACATTAAGGGGTAATGAGCAGTTCTTC.